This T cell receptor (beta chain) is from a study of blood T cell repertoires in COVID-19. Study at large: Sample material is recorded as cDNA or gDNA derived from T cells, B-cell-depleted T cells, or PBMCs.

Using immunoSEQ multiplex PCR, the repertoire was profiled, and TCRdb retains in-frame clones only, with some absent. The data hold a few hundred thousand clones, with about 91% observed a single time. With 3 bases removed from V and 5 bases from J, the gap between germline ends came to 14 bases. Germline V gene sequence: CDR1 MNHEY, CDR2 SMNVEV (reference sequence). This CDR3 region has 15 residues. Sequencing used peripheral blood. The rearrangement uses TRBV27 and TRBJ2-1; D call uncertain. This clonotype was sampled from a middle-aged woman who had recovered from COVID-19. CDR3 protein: CASSFFYEDDNEQFF. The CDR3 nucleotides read TGTGCCAGCAGTTTCTTTTATGAGGATGACAATGAGCAGTTCTTC.